The rows below give T cell receptor beta chains drawn from one sample of a study of beta chain features in type 1 diabetes. Profiling relied on immunoSEQ multiplex PCR, and the TCRdb table lists in-frame clones only, not all of them. This sample has over 150,000 clones, with about 9.3% found just once. Sequenced sample: central memory CD4+ T cells from blood. The origin of the receptors is a man aged 25-45 years with type 1 diabetes. CDR3s include the opening cysteine and the closing phenylalanine or tryptophan. D genes are given only for firm matches. Where a row states a size, it is once, few, many or the class of an expanded clone; other rows omit it.

TRBJ2-3,.,15,TRBD2,TRBV7-2,TGTGCCAGCAGCTTCGCGGGAGGGGGGGGAGATACGCAGTATTTT,CASSFAGGGGDTQYF
TRBJ2-3,few,14,TRBD2,TRBV25-1,TGTGCCAGCCTCCTTAGCGGGAGGTCAGATACGCAGTATTTT,CASLLSGRSDTQYF
TRBJ1-5,.,15,.,TRBV7-2,TGTGCCAGCAGCTTCAGGGCCGGGAGCAATCAGCCCCAGCATTTT,CASSFRAGSNQPQHF
TRBJ2-3,.,14,TRBD2,TRBV4-2,TGTGCCAGCAGCCAAGGGACTAGCGGGGCTACGCAGTATTTT,CASSQGTSGATQYF
TRBJ2-1,few,15,TRBD2,TRBV10-3,TGTGCCATCGGGGAAGCGGGGCCCACCTACAATGAGCAGTTCTTC,CAIGEAGPTYNEQFF
TRBJ1-5,few,14,.,TRBV18,TGTGCCAGCTCGACACAGCCGTTCAATCAGCCCCAGCATTTT,CASSTQPFNQPQHF
TRBJ1-1,.,14,.,TRBV9,TGTGCCAGCAGCGTAGCCGGCGGAGGCACTGAAGCTTTCTTT,CASSVAGGGTEAFF
TRBJ2-7,many,15,TRBD2,TRBV7-2,TGTGCCAGCCGAGGACTAGCGGTATCACCATACGAGCAGTACTTC,CASRGLAVSPYEQYF
TRBJ2-6,few,15,.,TRBV11-2,TGTGCCAGCAGCCCAGGTTTGGCTGGGGCCAACGTCCTGACTTTC,CASSPGLAGANVLTF
TRBJ2-5,few,16,TRBD2,TRBV18,TGTGCCAGCTCGTTAACTAGCGGGAGCCCTCCAGAGACCCAGTACTTC,CASSLTSGSPPETQYF
TRBJ2-5,few,14,.,TRBV9,TGTGCCAGCAGCGTAGCGGGGGTCCAAGAGACCCAGTACTTC,CASSVAGVQETQYF
TRBJ1-2,few,15,TRBD1,TRBV14,TGTGCCAGCAGCCAACCGGGACAGCTACCCTATGGCTACACCTTC,CASSQPGQLPYGYTF
TRBJ1-2,.,16,TRBD1,TRBV11-2,TGTGCCAGCAGCTTAGACCCGGGACAGCGCCGCTATGGCTACACCTTC,CASSLDPGQRRYGYTF
TRBJ2-5,.,14,.,TRBV6-6,TGTGCCAGCAGTAAGCCGGGACTCCCGGAGACCCAGTACTTC,CASSKPGLPETQYF
TRBJ1-2,few,14,TRBD1,TRBV25-1,TGTGCCAGCAGTGACCGGGACAGGGCCTATGGCTACACCTTC,CASSDRDRAYGYTF
TRBJ1-3,.,15,.,TRBV21-1,TGTGCCAGCAGCAAAGCATCCAGGCCCGGAAACACCATATATTTT,CASSKASRPGNTIYF
TRBJ2-5,.,13,.,TRBV29-1,TGCAGCGTGACGAGACAGGCCCAAGAGACCCAGTACTTC,CSVTRQAQETQYF
TRBJ2-7,.,13,.,TRBV28,TGTGCCAGCAGAAAGAACAGGATAGGAGAGCAGTACTTC,CASRKNRIGEQYF
TRBJ1-2,few,14,.,TRBV27,TGTGCCAGCAGGCGGTCAAAAGCTAACTATGGCTACACCTTC,CASRRSKANYGYTF
TRBJ2-7,few,17,TRBD2,TRBV28,TGTGCCAGCAAAAGGGGTAGCGGGACCTCTGGCCCCTACGAGCAGTACTTC,CASKRGSGTSGPYEQYF
TRBJ2-1,few,15,.,TRBV7-9,TGTGCCAGCAGCTTAGTGAGCGGTTCCTACAATGAGCAGTTCTTC,CASSLVSGSYNEQFF
TRBJ2-1,many,15,TRBD2,TRBV28,TGTGCCAGCACAACCGGGGCGGGAGGAGATAATGAGCAGTTCTTC,CASTTGAGGDNEQFF
TRBJ2-3,.,13,.,TRBV30,TGTGCCTGGAGTCCTCCTAGCACAGATACGCAGTATTTT,CAWSPPSTDTQYF
TRBJ2-5,few,12,TRBD2,TRBV6-1,TGTGCCAGCAGTCCGGGAGGCGAGACCCAGTACTTC,CASSPGGETQYF
TRBJ2-3,.,13,.,TRBV7-2,TGTGCCAGCAGCTTACGGGGGAGAGATACGCAGTATTTT,CASSLRGRDTQYF
TRBJ2-2,.,16,TRBD2,TRBV5-1,TGCGCCAGCAGCCTGGGACTAGCGGGGAACACCGGGGAGCTGTTTTTT,CASSLGLAGNTGELFF
TRBJ2-3,few,16,TRBD2,TRBV7-9,TGTGCCAGCAGCTTGGGGACTAGCGGTAGCACAGATACGCAGTATTTT,CASSLGTSGSTDTQYF